The clone carrying this TCR beta chain was counted once. Per the original methods: Reference gene primer amplification gave estimated nucleated cell counts. Generated by immunoSEQ multiplex PCR, the TCRdb table keeps only in-frame clones and is missing some. V and J calls and clone size are copied from that table; D and trimming were computed from the DNA. The sample contains about 16,000 clones, around 88% of which appear only once. The data are from a study of blood T cell repertoires in COVID-19. Study background: Italy, Spain and the United States were the sources of the convalescent and acute COVID-19 samples. PBMCs, B-cell-depleted T cells, or T cells provided the cDNA or gDNA that made up the material.

Germline CDR1 reads MGHDK; CDR2 reads SYGVNS. With V trimmed by 4 bases and J by 9 bases, 6 bases remained unmatched. The CDR3 covers 12 residues. What was sequenced was peripheral blood. This clonotype was sampled from a human donor in a cohort sampled during active COVID-19. The chain carries TRBV25-1 and TRBJ2-7, with 7 nucleotides matching TRBD2. Here the CDR3 reads CASSGRTSRQYF. The CDR3 DNA sequence: TGTGCCAGCAGTGGCCGGACTAGTCGGCAGTACTTC.